A selection of T cell receptor beta chains follows, all from one sample in a study of blood T cell repertoires in COVID-19. Sequenced by immunoSEQ multiplex PCR; TCRdb stores in-frame clones only, minus some. The table records fewer than 200,000 clones, roughly three quarters of them present only once. The sequenced sample consisted of peripheral blood. The receptor source for this set is a woman between 45 and 65 years old with active or convalescent COVID-19. The CDR3 runs from the conserved cysteine through the conserved F or W. A D gene is named only where the DNA matches it firmly. Clone size is given for some rows only: seen once, a few or many times, or a class if the clone is expanded.

clone_size j_call d_call v_call cdr3_aa cdr3_nt
- TRBJ2-1 TRBD2 TRBV7-2 CASSLETSGTHEQFF TGTGCCAGCAGCTTAGAGACTAGCGGGACCCATGAGCAGTTCTTC
- TRBJ1-1 - TRBV4-3 CASSQDEGGSTFF TGCGCCAGCAGCCAAGACGAGGGCGGGTCAACTTTCTTT
few TRBJ2-1 TRBD2 TRBV7-2 CASSLQRGPDNEQFF TGTGCCAGCAGCTTACAGCGGGGGCCCGACAATGAGCAGTTCTTC
- TRBJ2-7 - TRBV18 CASSPTYRDGEQYF TGTGCCAGCTCACCCACCTACAGGGATGGCGAGCAGTACTTC
- TRBJ2-5 - TRBV30 CAWSVMGGGQETQYF TGTGCCTGGAGTGTAATGGGAGGTGGCCAAGAGACCCAGTACTTC
- TRBJ2-3 TRBD1 TRBV25-1 CASSYGTGNVGTDTQYF TGTGCCAGCAGTTACGGGACAGGGAACGTTGGCACAGATACGCAGTATTTT
- TRBJ1-2 TRBD1 TRBV2 CASRGQVQGYGYTF TGTGCCAGCAGAGGACAGGTTCAAGGCTATGGCTACACCTTC
- TRBJ1-1 - TRBV19 CASSSRQERNTEAFF TGTGCCAGTAGTTCGCGACAGGAACGAAACACTGAAGCTTTCTTT
- TRBJ2-2 TRBD1 TRBV6-5 CASSFDRGYAGELFF TGTGCCAGCAGTTTCGACAGGGGTTATGCCGGGGAGCTGTTTTTT
few TRBJ1-5 - TRBV28 CASSPGQGHQPQHF TGTGCCAGCAGCCCTGGCCAGGGGCATCAGCCCCAGCATTTT
- TRBJ2-3 - TRBV19 CASNPDPRVADTQYF TGTGCCAGTAACCCGGACCCCAGGGTGGCAGATACGCAGTATTTT
- TRBJ1-6 TRBD1 TRBV4-2 CASSPGQGNSPLHF TGTGCCAGCAGCCCGGGACAGGGGAATTCACCCCTCCACTTT
once TRBJ1-1 - TRBV19 CASSINGNTEAFF TGTGCCAGTAGTATTAACGGGAACACTGAAGCTTTCTTT
few TRBJ1-1 - TRBV5-5 CASSFEQDTEAFF TGTGCCAGCAGCTTCGAACAGGACACTGAAGCTTTCTTT
few TRBJ2-1 TRBD1 TRBV9 CASSVGQGSYNEQFF TGTGCCAGCAGCGTCGGACAGGGGTCCTACAATGAGCAGTTCTTC
once TRBJ2-3 TRBD2 TRBV9 CASSATSGNTDTQYF TGTGCCAGCAGCGCTACTAGCGGAAACACAGATACGCAGTATTTT
- TRBJ1-2 - TRBV7-3 CASSINRDRVGYTF TGTGCCAGCAGCATAAACAGGGATCGAGTGGGCTACACCTTC
- TRBJ2-1 - TRBV12-3/TRBV12-4 CASSTGDYNEQFF TGTGCCAGCAGCACCGGAGACTACAATGAGCAGTTCTTC
- TRBJ2-1 TRBD2 TRBV6-6 CASSKPLAGGPDEQFF TGTGCCAGCAGCAAACCCCTAGCGGGGGGGCCTGATGAGCAGTTCTTC
- TRBJ1-4 TRBD1 TRBV4-3 CASSQGDRVGEKLFF TGCGCCAGCAGCCAAGGGGACAGGGTGGGGGAAAAACTGTTTTTT
- TRBJ2-3 - TRBV29-1 CSVDTGNLRTDTQYF TGCAGCGTTGATACAGGGAATCTCCGCACAGATACGCAGTATTTT
- TRBJ1-1 - TRBV6-5 CASSYGTPPAAFF TGTGCCAGCAGTTACGGGACTCCTCCGGCAGCTTTCTTT
- TRBJ1-2 - TRBV6-6 CASSYSDAGGYTF TGTGCCAGCAGTTACTCCGACGCGGGTGGCTACACCTTC
- TRBJ1-1 - TRBV7-8 CASSLAPGQNTEAFF TGTGCCAGCAGCTTAGCGCCGGGACAGAACACTGAAGCTTTCTTT
once TRBJ2-7 - TRBV21-1 CASSKRGTGSYEQYF TGTGCCAGCAGCAAAAGAGGGACAGGGAGCTACGAGCAGTACTTC
- TRBJ1-4 - TRBV30 CAGLGGGLNEKLFF TGTGCCGGTCTCGGCGGGGGACTGAATGAAAAACTGTTTTTT
- TRBJ1-6 TRBD1 TRBV28 CASSLDRGNSPLHF TGTGCCAGCAGTTTGGACAGGGGGAATTCACCCCTCCACTTT
- TRBJ2-5 TRBD2 TRBV10-3 CASWGGGETQYF TGTGCCAGCTGGGGGGGAGGGGAGACCCAGTACTTC
- TRBJ1-2 - TRBV5-1 CASSLGEIYGYTF TGCGCCAGCAGTTTAGGAGAGATCTATGGCTACACCTTC
- TRBJ2-5 - TRBV24-1 CATSELTEETQYF TGTGCCACCAGTGAACTGACTGAAGAGACCCAGTACTTC
- TRBJ1-2 TRBD1 TRBV6-2/TRBV6-3 CASSYGILDRDYGYTF TGTGCCAGCAGTTACGGGATCCTAGACAGGGACTATGGCTACACCTTC
- TRBJ1-1 - TRBV30 CAWSSGGTSTEAFF TGTGCCTGGAGTTCGGGGGGGACGAGCACTGAAGCTTTCTTT
few TRBJ2-1 TRBD2 TRBV5-4 CASSAPSGGSLNEQFF TGTGCCAGCAGCGCCCCTAGCGGGGGGTCCCTCAATGAGCAGTTCTTC
- TRBJ2-1 TRBD2 TRBV9 CASSATSGGLLRQFF TGTGCCAGCAGCGCGACTAGCGGGGGCCTACTAAGGCAGTTCTTC
- TRBJ2-5 TRBD1 TRBV25-1 CASSATGEETQYF TGTGCCAGCAGTGCGACAGGGGAAGAGACCCAGTACTTC
- TRBJ2-2 TRBD1 TRBV7-3 CASSPADRVSVGGELFF TGTGCCAGCAGCCCAGCCGACAGGGTCAGTGTTGGCGGGGAGCTGTTTTTT
- TRBJ1-6 TRBD1 TRBV7-9 CASSMPGQGSPLHF TGTGCCAGCAGCATGCCGGGACAGGGTTCACCCCTCCACTTT
- TRBJ1-2 - TRBV4-2 CASSHPAWALYGYTF TGTGCCAGCAGCCACCCGGCGTGGGCCCTATATGGCTACACCTTC
- TRBJ2-7 - TRBV14 CASSQDLGRAEQYF TGTGCCAGCAGCCAAGATCTAGGTAGAGCCGAGCAGTACTTC
- TRBJ1-1 - TRBV7-9 CASSPRYREGAFF TGTGCCAGCAGCCCCCGCTACCGGGAGGGAGCTTTCTTT
few TRBJ1-1 - TRBV28 CASSPPGWGEWNTEAFF TGTGCCAGCAGCCCACCGGGATGGGGGGAGTGGAACACTGAAGCTTTCTTT